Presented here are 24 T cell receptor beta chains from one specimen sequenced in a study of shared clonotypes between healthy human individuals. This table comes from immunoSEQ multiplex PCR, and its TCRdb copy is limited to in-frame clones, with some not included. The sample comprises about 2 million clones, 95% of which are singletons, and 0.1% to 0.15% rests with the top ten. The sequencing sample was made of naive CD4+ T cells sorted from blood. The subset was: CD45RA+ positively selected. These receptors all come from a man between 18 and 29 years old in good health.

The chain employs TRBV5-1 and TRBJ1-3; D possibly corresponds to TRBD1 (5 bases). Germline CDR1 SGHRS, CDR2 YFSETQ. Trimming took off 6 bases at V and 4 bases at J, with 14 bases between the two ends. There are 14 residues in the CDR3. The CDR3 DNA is TGCGCCAGCACCCTGGAGGGGTTAGGAAACACCATATATTTT. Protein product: CASTLEGLGNTIYF.

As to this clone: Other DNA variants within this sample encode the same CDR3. The CDR3 protein is CASSRTSGTDTQYF. In nucleotides, the CDR3 is TGTGCCAGCAGCCGGACTAGCGGCACAGATACGCAGTATTTT. The chain employs TRBV7-2 and TRBJ2-3, with 9 bases fitting TRBD2. The J segment lost 1 base and the V segment lost 5 bases, leaving 1 base of the junction unmatched. The CDR3 loop spans 14 amino acids. Germline-derived CDR1 and CDR2 are SGHTA and FQGNSA.

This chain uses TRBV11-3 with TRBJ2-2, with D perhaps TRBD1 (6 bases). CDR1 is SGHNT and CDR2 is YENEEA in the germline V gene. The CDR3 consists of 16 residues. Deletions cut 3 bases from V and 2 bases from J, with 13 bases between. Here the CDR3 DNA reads TGTGCCAGCAGCTTGTTCGGGACACCTAACACCGGGGAGCTGTTTTTT. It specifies CASSLFGTPNTGELFF.

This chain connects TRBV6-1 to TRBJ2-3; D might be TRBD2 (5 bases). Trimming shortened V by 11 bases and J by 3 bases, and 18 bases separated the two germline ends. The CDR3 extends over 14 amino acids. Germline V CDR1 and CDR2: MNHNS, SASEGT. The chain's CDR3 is CAAEDPYGTDTQYF. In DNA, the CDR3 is TGTGCCGCGGAGGACCCGTATGGAACAGATACGCAGTATTTT.

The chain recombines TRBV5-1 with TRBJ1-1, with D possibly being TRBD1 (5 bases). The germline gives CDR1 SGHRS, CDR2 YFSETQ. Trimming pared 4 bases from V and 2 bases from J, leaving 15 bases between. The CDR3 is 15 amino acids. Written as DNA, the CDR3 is TGCGCCAGCAGCCCAGGGACTAATAAAAACACTGAAGCTTTCTTT. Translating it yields CASSPGTNKNTEAFF.

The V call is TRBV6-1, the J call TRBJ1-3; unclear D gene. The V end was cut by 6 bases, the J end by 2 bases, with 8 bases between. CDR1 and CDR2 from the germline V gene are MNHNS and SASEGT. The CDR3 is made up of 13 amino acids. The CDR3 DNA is TGTGCCAGCAGGCCCACCACTGGAAACACCATATATTTT. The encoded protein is CASRPTTGNTIYF.

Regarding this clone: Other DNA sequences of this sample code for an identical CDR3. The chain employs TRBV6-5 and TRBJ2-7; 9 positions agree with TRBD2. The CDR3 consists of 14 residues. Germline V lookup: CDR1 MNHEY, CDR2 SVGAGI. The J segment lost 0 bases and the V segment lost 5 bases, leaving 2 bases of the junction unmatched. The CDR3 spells CASSRGRGSYEQYF. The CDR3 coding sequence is TGTGCCAGCAGTCGCGGGAGGGGCTCCTACGAGCAGTACTTC.

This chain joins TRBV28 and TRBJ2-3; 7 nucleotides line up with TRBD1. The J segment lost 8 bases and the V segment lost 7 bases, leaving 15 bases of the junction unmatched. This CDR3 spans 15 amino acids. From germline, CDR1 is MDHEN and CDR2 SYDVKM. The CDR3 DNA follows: TGTGCCAGCAACCCTCCGGGACAGACATTGGGTACGCAGTATTTT. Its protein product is CASNPPGQTLGTQYF.

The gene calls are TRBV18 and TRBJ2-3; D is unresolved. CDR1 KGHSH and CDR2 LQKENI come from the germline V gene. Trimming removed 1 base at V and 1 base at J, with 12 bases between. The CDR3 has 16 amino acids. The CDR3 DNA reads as TGTGCCAGCTCACCACGAGGAGCGCCCGGCACAGATACGCAGTATTTT. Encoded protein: CASSPRGAPGTDTQYF.

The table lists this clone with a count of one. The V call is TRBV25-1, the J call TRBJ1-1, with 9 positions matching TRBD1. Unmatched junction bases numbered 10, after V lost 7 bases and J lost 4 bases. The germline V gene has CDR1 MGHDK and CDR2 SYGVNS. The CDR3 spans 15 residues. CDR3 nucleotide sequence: TGTGCCAGCACTGGAGGGACAGGGATCTTCACTGAAGCTTTCTTT. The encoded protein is CASTGGTGIFTEAFF.

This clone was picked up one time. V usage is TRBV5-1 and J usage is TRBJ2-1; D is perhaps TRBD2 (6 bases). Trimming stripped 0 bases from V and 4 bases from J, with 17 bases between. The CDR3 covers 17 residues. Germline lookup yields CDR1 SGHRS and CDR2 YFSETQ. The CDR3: CASSLARGAGGYNEQFF. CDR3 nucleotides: TGCGCCAGCAGCTTGGCCCGGGGAGCGGGCGGGTACAATGAGCAGTTCTTC.

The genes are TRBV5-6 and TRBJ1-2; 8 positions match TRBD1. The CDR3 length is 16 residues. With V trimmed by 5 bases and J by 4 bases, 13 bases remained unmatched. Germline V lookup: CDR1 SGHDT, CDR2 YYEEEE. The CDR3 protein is CASRSLRTGTGYGYTF. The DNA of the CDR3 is TGTGCCAGCAGGTCATTACGGACAGGGACGGGCTATGGCTACACCTTC.

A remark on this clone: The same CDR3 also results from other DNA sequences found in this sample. For the CDR3, the DNA is TGTGCCAGCAGTTATCTCAGCGGGGAGCTGTTTTTT. This translates into CASSYLSGELFF. The gene calls are TRBV6-5 and TRBJ2-2; D not resolved. V was pared by 3 bases and J by 7 bases, with 6 bases between. The CDR3 is 12 residues long. The germline CDR1 and CDR2 sequences are MNHEY and SVGAGI.

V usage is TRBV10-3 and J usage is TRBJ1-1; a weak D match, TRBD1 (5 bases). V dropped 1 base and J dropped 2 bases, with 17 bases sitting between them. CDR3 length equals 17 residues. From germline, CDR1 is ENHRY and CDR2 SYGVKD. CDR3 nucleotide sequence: TGTGCCATCAGTGAGTTGAGCGGTGGGCAGGGAAACACTGAAGCTTTCTTT. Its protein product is CAISELSGGQGNTEAFF.

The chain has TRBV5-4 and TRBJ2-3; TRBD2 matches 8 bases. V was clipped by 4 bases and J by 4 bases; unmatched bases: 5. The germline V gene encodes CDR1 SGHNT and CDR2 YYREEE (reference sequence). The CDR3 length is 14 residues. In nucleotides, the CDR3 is TGTGCCAGCAGCGCGGGGGGACTAGCAGATACGCAGTATTTT. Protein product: CASSAGGLADTQYF.

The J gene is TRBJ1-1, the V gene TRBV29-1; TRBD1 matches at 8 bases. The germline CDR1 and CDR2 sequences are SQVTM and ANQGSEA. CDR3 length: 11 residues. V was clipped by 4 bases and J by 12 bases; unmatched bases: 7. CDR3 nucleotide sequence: TGCAGCGTTGCGGCAGGGGGCCTGACTTTCTTT. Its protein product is CSVAAGGLTFF.

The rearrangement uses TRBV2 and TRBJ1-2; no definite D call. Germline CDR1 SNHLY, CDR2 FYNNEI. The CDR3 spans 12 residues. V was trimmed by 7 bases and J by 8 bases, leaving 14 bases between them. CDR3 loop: CASIGQVQGYTF. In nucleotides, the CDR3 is TGTGCCAGCATCGGGCAGGTTCAAGGCTACACCTTC. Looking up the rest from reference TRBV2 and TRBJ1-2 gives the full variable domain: EPEVTQTPSHQVTQMGQEVILRCVPISNHLYFYWYRQILGQKVEFLVSFYNNEISEKSEIFDDQFSVERPDGSNFTLKIRSTKLEDSAMYFCASIGQVQGYTFGSGTRLTVV.

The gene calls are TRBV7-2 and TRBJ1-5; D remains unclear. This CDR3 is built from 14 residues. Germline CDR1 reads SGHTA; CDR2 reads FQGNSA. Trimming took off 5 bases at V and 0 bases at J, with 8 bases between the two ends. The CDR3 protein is CASSPQYSNQPQHF. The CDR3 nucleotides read TGTGCCAGCAGCCCACAGTATAGCAATCAGCCCCAGCATTTT.

CDR3: CASSSRRGNTEAFF. CDR3 in DNA: TGTGCCAGCAGCTCACGACGGGGGAACACTGAAGCTTTCTTT. This chain links TRBV7-2 with TRBJ1-1; no clear D gene. Germline V lookup: CDR1 SGHTA, CDR2 FQGNSA. The CDR3 has 14 residues. V was trimmed by 4 bases and J by 1 base, leaving 10 bases between them.

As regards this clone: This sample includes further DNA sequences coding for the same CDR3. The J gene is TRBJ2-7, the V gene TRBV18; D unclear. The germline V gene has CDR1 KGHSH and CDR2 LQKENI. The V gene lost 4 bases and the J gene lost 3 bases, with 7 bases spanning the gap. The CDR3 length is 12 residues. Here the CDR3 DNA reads TGTGCCAGCTCACTCGGCGACTACGAGCAGTACTTC. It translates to CASSLGDYEQYF.

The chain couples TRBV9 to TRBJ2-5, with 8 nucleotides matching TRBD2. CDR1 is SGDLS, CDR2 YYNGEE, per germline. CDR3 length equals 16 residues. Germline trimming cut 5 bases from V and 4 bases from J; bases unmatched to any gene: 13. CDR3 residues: CASSAGRGDPRETQYF. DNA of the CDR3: TGTGCCAGCAGTGCGGGGCGGGGGGACCCGCGAGAGACCCAGTACTTC.

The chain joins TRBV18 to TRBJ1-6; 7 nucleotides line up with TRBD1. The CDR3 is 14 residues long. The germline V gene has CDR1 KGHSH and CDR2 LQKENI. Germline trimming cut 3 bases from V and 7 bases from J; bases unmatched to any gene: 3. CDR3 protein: CASSPTQGNSPLHF. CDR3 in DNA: TGTGCCAGCTCACCTACACAGGGGAATTCACCCCTCCACTTT.

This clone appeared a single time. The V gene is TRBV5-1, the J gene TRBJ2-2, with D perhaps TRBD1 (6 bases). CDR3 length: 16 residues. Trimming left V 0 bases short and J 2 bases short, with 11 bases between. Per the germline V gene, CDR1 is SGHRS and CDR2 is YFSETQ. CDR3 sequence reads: CASSLDGRGNTGELFF. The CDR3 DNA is TGCGCCAGCAGCTTGGACGGCAGGGGAAACACCGGGGAGCTGTTTTTT.

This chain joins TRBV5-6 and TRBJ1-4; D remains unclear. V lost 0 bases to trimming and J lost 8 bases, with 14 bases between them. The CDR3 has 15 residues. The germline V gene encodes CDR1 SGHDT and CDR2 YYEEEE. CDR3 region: CASSLGARALEKLFF. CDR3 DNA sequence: TGTGCCAGCAGCTTGGGGGCAAGGGCTTTGGAAAAACTGTTTTTT.